The clone carrying this T cell receptor beta chain was counted only a few times. Antigen: not known. The source of the sample is a study of T cell repertoires in cytomegalovirus infection. For the study at large: The public TCR beta signatures pointed to both CMV infection and matching HLA type. General study results and limits: Clonotype analysis showed dominance of the ex vivo response by HLA-C-restricted CMV-specific TCR beta clonotypes.

TCRdb analysed the reads with MiXCR anew, one entry per CDR3 protein. The sample lists some 940,000 distinct CDR3 sequences, more than 25% seen once, with about 14% in the top ten. Per germline, CDR1 SEHNR and CDR2 FQNEAQ (reference sequence). This CDR3 has 13 amino acids. V lost 3 bases and J 6 bases, leaving 11 bases between the germline ends. This sequence was found in a human donor in good health (CMV status not recorded). Some clones in this sample may be carry-over from other donors' samples. The sequenced sample was cultured CD8+ T cells from PBMCs, obtained from culture after CMV antigen stimulation. The chain carries TRBV7-9 and TRBJ1-2; D remains ambiguous. This CDR3 is CASSFLGMDGYTF. As DNA, the CDR3 is TGTGCCAGCAGCTTTTTGGGAATGGATGGCTACACCTTC.